This T cell receptor beta chain was recorded in a study of identifying expanded T cells in peripheral blood. Method: immunoSEQ multiplex PCR; TCRdb's copy keeps in-frame clones and lacks some. Of approximately 94,000 clones in the sample, approximately 88% are singletons; the top ten hold 4.5% to 6.5%. The germline V and J ends were trimmed by 1 base and 3 bases, with 4 bases remaining between them. Germline V CDR1 and CDR2: SNHLY, FYNNEI. CDR3 length equals 13 residues. The chain carries TRBV2 and TRBJ1-3; D is unclear. Sequencing was done on a sample of blood. This sequence was found in a person aged 18 to 70 in good health. The CDR3 nucleotides read TGTGCCAGCAGTGAAGGTGGTGGAAACACCATATATTTT. Amino acid sequence: CASSEGGGNTIYF.